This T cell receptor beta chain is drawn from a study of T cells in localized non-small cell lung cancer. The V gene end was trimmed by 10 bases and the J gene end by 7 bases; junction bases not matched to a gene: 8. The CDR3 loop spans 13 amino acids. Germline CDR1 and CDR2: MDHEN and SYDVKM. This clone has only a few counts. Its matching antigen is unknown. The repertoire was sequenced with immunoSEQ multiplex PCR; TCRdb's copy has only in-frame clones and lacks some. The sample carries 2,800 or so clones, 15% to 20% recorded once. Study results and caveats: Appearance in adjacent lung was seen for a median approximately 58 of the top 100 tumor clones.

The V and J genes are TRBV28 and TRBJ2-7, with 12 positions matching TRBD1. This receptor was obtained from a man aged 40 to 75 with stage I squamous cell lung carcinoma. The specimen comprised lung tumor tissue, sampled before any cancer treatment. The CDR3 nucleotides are TGTGCCATCGGGACAGGGGGCCCTAGGGAGCAGTACTTC. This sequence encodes CAIGTGGPREQYF.